This T cell receptor beta chain was captured in a study of cytomegalovirus exposure and HLA in healthy donors. V was pared by 3 bases and J by 4 bases, with 16 bases between. This CDR3 comprises 17 residues. From germline, CDR1 is SGHAT and CDR2 FQNNGV. Some clones are missing from TCRdb's copy, which holds only in-frame ones; the method was immunoSEQ multiplex PCR. The top ten clones hold under 3.5% of a sample with 150,000 to 200,000 clones, approximately 84% of them seen once. The source material was PBMCs. The rearrangement joins TRBV11-2 to TRBJ2-6, with D possibly TRBD1 on 5 matching bases. The TCR originated in a woman younger than 30 in good health and CMV-seropositive. This CDR3 is CASSFSTGGRGANVLTF. CDR3 nucleotides: TGTGCCAGCAGCTTTAGTACAGGTGGAAGGGGGGCCAACGTCCTGACTTTC.